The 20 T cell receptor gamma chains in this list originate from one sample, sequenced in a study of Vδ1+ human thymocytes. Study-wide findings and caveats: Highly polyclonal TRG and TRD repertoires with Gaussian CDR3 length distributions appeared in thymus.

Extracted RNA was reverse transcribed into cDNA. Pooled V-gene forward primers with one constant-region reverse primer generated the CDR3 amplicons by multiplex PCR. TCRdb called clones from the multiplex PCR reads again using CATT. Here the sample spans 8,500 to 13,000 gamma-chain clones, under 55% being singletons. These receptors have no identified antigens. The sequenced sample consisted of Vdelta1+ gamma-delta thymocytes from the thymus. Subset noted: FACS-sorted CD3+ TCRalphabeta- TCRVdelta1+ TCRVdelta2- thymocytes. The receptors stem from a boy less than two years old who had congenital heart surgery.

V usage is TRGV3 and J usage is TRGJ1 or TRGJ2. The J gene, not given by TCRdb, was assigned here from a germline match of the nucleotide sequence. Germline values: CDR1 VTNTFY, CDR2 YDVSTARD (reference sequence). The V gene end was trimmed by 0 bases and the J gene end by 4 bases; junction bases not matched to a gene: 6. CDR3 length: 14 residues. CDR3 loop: CATWDRPAYYKKLF. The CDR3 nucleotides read TGTGCCACCTGGGACAGGCCGGCGTATTATAAGAAACTCTTT.

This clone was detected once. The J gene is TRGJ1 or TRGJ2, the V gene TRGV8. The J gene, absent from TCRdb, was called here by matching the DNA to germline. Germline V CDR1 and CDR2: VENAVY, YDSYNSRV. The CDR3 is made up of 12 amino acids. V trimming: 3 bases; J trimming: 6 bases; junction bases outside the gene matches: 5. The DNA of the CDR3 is TGTGCCACCTGGGATTGTTGTTATAAGAAACTCTTT. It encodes CATWDCCYKKLF.

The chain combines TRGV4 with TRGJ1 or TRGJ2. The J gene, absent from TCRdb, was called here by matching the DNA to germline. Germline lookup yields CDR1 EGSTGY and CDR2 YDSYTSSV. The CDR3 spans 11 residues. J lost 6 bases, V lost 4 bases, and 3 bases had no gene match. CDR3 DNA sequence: TGTGCCACCTGGGAGTTTTATAAGAAACTCTTT. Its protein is CATWEFYKKLF.

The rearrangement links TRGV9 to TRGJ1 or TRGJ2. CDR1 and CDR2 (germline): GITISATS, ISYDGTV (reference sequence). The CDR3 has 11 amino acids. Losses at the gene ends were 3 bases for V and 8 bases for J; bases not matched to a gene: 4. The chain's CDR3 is CALWEMDKKLF. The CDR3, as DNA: TGTGCCTTGTGGGAGATGGATAAGAAACTCTTT.

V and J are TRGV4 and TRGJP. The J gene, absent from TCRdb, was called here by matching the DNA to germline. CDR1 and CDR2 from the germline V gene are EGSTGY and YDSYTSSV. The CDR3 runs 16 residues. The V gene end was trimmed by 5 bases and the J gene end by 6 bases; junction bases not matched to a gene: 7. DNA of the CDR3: TGTGCCACCTGGGTCGTCGGAGAGTTGGGCAAAAAAATCAAGGTATTT. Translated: CATWVVGELGKKIKVF.

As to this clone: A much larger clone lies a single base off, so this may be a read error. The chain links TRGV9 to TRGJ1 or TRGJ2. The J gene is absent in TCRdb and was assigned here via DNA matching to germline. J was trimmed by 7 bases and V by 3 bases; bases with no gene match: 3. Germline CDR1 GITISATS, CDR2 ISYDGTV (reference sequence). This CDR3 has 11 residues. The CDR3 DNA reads TGTGCCTTGTGGGAGAGATATAAGAAACTCTTT. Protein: CALWERYKKLF.

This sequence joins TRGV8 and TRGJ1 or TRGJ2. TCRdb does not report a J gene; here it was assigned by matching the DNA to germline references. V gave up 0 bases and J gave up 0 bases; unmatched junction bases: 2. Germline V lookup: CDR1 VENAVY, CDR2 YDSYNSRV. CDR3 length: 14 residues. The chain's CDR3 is CATWDRTNYYKKLF. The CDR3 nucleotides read TGTGCCACCTGGGATAGGACGAATTATTATAAGAAACTCTTT.

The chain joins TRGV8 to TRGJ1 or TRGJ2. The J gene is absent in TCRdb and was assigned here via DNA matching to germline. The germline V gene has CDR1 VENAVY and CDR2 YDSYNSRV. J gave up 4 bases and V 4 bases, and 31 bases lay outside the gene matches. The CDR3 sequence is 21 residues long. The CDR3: CATWENSWEFIRNGMYYKKLF. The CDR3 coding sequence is TGTGCCACCTGGGAGAATTCGTGGGAGTTTATAAGAAACGGCATGTATTATAAGAAACTCTTT.

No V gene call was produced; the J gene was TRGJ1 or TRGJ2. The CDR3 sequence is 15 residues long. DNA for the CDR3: TGTGCCTTGTGGGAGGCTTCATCTTTTTGCTATAAGAAACTCTTT. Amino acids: CALWEASSFCYKKLF.

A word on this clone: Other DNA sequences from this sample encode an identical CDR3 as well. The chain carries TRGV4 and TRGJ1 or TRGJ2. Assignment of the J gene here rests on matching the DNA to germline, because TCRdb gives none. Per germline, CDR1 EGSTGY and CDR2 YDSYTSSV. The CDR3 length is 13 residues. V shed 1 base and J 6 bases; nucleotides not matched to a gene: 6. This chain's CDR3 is CATWDGGVYKKLF. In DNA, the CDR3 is TGTGCCACCTGGGATGGCGGGGTTTATAAGAAACTCTTT.

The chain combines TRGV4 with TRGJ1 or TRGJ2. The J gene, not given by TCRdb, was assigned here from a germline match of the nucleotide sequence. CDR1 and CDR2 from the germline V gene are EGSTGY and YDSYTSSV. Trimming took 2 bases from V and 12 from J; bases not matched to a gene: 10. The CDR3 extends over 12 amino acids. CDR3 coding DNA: TGTGCCACCTGGGATGATAGATGTGGGAAACTCTTT. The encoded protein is CATWDDRCGKLF.

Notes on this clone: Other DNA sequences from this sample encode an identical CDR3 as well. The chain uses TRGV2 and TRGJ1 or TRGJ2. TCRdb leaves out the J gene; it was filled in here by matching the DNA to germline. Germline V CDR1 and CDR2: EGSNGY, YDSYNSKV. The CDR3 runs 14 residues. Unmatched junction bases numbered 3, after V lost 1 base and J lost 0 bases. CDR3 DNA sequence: TGTGCCACCTGGGACGGACCGAATTATTATAAGAAACTCTTT. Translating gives CATWDGPNYYKKLF.

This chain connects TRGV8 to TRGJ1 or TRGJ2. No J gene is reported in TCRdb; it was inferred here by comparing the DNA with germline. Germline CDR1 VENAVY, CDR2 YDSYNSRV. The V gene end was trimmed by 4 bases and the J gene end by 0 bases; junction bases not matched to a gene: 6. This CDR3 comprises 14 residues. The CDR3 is CATWDQENYYKKLF. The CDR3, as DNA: TGTGCCACCTGGGACCAGGAGAATTATTATAAGAAACTCTTT.

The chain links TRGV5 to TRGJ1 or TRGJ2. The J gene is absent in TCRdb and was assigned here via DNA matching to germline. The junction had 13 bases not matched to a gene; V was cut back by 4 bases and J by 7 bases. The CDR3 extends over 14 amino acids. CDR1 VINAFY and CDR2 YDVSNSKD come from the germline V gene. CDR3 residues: CATWDVKSRYKKLF. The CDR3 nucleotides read TGTGCCACCTGGGATGTTAAGTCTCGGTATAAGAAACTCTTT.

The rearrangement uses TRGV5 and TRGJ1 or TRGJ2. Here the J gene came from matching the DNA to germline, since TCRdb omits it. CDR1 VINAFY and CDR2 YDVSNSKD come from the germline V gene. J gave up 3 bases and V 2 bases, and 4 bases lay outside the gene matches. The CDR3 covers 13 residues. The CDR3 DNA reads TGTGCCACCTGGGACAAGACTTATTATAAGAAACTCTTT. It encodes CATWDKTYYKKLF.

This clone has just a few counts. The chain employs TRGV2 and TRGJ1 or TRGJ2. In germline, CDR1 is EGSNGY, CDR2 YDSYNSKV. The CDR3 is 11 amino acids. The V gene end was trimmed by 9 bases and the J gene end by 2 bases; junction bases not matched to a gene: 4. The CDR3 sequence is CATAYYYKKLF. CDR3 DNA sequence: TGTGCCACCGCCTATTATTATAAGAAACTCTTT.

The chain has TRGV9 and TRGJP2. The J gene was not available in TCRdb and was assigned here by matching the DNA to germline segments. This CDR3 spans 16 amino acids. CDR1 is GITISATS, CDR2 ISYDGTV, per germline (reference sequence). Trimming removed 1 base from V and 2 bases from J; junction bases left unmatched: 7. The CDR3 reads CALWEVRESSDWIKTF. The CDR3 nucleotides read TGTGCCTTGTGGGAGGTACGGGAGAGTAGTGATTGGATCAAGACGTTT.

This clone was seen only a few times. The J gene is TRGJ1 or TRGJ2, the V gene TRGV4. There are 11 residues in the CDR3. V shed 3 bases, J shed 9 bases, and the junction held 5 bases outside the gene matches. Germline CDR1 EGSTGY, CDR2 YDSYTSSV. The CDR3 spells CATWDLLKKLF. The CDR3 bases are TGTGCCACCTGGGATCTCCTTAAGAAACTCTTT.

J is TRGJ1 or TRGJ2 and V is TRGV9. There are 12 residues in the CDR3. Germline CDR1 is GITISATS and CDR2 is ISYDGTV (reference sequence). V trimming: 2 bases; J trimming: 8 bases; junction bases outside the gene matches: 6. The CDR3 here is CALWEGSHKKLF. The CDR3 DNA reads TGTGCCTTGTGGGAGGGGAGCCATAAGAAACTCTTT.

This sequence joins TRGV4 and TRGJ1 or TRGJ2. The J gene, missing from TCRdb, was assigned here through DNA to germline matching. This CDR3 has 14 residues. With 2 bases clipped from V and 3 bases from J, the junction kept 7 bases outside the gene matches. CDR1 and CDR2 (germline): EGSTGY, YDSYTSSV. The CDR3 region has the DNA TGTGCCACCTGGGATGACCACTTTTATTATAAGAAACTCTTT. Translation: CATWDDHFYYKKLF.